This TCR beta chain was captured by sequencing in a study of regulatory T cells in long-lasting Graves disease. From germline, CDR1 is SNHLY and CDR2 FYNNEI. This CDR3 region has 16 residues. Arm-PCR with iRepertoire HTBI primers amplified the CDR3 regions for these TCR beta libraries. TCRdb independently ran MiXCR on the multiplex PCR reads; one entry per CDR3 protein. This sample carries 350,000 to 550,000 distinct CDR3 sequences, 11% to 15% of them seen once, and the ten largest clones take roughly a sixth. Worth noting for this clonotype: As the CDR3 is not closed by the conserved phenylalanine or tryptophan, this likely results from a read error.

The time point was: newly diagnosed GD, antithyroid drugs for less than 3 months. The TCR library was made from RNA that had been extracted from PBMCs in TRIzol. These data also featured in a second study, about T cells in Graves' hyperthyroidism and ophthalmopathy.

The clonotype originates from a woman in her forties or fifties with Graves disease. The rearrangement links TRBV2 to TRBJ2-2, with TRBD2 matching over 11 bases. Sequencing was performed on peripheral blood mononuclear cells (PBMCs), taken at new diagnosis, from a patient treated with antithyroid drugs. As DNA, the CDR3 is TGTGCCAGCAGTGCCTTAGCGGGAGGGCCGGCCGGAGAGCTGTTTTAT. Amino acid sequence: CASSALAGGPAGELFY.